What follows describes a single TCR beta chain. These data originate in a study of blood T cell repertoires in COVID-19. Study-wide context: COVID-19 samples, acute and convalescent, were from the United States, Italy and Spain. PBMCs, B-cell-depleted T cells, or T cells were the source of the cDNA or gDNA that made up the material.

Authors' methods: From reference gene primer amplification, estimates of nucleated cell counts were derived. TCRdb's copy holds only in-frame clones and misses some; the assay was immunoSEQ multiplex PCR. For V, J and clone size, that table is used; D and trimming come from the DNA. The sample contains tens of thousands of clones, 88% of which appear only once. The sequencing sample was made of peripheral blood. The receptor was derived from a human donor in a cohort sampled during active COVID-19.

The DNA of the CDR3 is TGTGCCAGCAGCTTAGTACCTAGCGGGGGGGTTGAGCAGTTCTTC. It specifies CASSLVPSGGVEQFF. The chain couples TRBV7-6 to TRBJ2-1, with TRBD2 matching 12 bases. Germline V gives CDR1 SGHVS, CDR2 FNYEAQ. Trimming removed 1 base from V and 9 bases from J; junction bases left unmatched: 4. The CDR3 is made up of 15 amino acids.